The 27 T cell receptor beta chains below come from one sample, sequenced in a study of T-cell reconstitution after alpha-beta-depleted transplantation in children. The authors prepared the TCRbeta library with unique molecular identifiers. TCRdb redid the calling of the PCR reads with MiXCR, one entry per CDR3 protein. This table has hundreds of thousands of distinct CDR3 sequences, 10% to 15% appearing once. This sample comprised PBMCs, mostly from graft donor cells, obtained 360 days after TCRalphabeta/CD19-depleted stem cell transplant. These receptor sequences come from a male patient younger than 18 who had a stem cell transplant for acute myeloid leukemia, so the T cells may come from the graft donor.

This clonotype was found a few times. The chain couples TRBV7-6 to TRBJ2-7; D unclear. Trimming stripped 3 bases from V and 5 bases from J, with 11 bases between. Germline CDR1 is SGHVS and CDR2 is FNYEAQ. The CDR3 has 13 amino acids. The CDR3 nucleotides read TGTGCCAGCAGCTTCCTGGCGGCGCACGAGCAGTACTTC. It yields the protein CASSFLAAHEQYF.

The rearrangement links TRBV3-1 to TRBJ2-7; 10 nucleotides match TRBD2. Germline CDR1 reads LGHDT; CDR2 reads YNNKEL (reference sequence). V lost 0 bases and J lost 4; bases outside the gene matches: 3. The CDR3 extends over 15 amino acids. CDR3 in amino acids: CASSQDTTSGYEQYF. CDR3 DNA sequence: TGTGCCAGCAGCCAAGATACGACTAGCGGGTACGAGCAGTACTTC.

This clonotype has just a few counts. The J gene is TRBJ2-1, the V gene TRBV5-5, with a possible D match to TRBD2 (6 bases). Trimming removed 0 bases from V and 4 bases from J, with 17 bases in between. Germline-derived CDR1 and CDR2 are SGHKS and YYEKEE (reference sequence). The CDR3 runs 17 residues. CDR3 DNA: TGTGCCAGCAGCTTGGGGGACTCCTCTGGAGGTTACAATGAGCAGTTCTTC. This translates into CASSLGDSSGGYNEQFF.

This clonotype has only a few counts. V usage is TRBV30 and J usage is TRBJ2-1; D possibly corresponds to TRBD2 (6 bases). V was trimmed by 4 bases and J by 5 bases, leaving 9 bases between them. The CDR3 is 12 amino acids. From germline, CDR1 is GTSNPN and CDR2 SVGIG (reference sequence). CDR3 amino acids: CAWTRENNEQFF. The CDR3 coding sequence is TGTGCCTGGACACGGGAGAACAATGAGCAGTTCTTC. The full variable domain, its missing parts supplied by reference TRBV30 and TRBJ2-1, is SQTIHQWPATLVQPVGSPLSLECTVEGTSNPNLYWYRQAAGRGLQLLFYSVGIGQISSEVPQNLSASRPQDRQFILSSKKLLLSDSGFYLCAWTRENNEQFFGPGTRLTVL.

Written as DNA, the CDR3 is TGTGCCTGGAGTGTATTTGGGGGGGACACTGAAGCTTTCTTT. It is translated as CAWSVFGGDTEAFF. This chain links TRBV30 with TRBJ1-1, with D tentatively TRBD1 (5 bases). Trimming shortened V by 0 bases and J by 3 bases, and 11 bases separated the two germline ends. CDR3 length: 14 amino acids. CDR1 GTSNPN and CDR2 SVGIG come from the germline V gene (reference sequence).

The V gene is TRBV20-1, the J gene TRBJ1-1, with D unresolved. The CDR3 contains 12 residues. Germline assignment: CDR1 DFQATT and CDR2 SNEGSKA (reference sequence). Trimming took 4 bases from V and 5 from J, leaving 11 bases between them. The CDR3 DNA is TGCAGTGCTACCGCAATGGGGACTGAAGCTTTCTTT. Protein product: CSATAMGTEAFF.

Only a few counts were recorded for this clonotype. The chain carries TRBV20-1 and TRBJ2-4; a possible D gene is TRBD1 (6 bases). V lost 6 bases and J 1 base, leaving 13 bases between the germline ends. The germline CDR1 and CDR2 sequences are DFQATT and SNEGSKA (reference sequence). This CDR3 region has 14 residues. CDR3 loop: CSAPDRMAKNIQYF. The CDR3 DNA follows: TGCAGTGCACCCGACAGGATGGCCAAAAACATTCAGTACTTC.

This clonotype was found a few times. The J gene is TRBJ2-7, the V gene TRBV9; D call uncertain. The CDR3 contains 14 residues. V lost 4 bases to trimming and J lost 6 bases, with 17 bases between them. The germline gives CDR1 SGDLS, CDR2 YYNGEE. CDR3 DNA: TGTGCCAGCAGCCCAGCAAGCATCCCGCGCGAGCAGTACTTC. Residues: CASSPASIPREQYF.

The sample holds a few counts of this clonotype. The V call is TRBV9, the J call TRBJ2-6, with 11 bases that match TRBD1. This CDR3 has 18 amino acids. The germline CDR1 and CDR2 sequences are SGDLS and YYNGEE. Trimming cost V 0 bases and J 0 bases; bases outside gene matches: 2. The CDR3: CASSVAGTGGSGANVLTF. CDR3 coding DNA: TGTGCCAGCAGCGTAGCCGGGACAGGGGGCTCTGGGGCCAACGTCCTGACTTTC.

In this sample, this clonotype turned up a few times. CDR3: CSASVTGGNYGYTF. The CDR3 DNA reads as TGCAGTGCTAGTGTCACAGGGGGGAACTATGGCTACACCTTC. The genes are TRBV20-1 and TRBJ1-2; TRBD1 agrees at 8 bases. The CDR3 runs to 14 residues. V lost 3 bases, J lost 2 bases, and 5 bases stayed unmatched. CDR1 DFQATT and CDR2 SNEGSKA come from the germline V gene (reference sequence).

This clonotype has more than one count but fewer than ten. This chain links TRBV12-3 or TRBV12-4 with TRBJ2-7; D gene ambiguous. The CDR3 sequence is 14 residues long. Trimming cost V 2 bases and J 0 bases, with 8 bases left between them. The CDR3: CASSLSATSYEQYF. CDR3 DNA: TGTGCCAGCAGTTTATCCGCAACCTCCTACGAGCAGTACTTC.

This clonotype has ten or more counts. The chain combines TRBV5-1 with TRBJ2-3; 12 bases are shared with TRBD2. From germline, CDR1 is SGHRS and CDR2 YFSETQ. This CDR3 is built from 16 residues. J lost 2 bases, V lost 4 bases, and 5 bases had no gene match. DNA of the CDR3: TGCGCCAGCAGCGCAGCTAGCGGGAGGGTCACAGATACGCAGTATTTT. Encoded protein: CASSAASGRVTDTQYF.

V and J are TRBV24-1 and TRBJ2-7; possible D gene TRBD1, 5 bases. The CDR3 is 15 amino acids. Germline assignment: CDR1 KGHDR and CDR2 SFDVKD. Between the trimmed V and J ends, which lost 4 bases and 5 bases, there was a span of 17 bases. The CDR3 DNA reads TGTGCCACCAGTGAGGCTGGACAAAGTCTACACGAGCAGTACTTC. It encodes CATSEAGQSLHEQYF.

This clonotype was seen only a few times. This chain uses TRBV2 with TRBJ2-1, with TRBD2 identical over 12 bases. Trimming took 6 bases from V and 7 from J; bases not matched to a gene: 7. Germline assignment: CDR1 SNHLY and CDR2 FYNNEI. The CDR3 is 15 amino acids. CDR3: CASRRETSGGNEQFF. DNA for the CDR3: TGTGCCAGCAGGAGAGAGACTAGCGGGGGAAATGAGCAGTTCTTC.

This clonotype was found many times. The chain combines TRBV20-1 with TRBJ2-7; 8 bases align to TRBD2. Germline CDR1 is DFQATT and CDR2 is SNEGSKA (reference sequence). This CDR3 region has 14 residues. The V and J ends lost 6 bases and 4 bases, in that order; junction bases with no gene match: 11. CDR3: CSAKKREIGYEQYF. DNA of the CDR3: TGCAGTGCCAAAAAGCGGGAGATAGGGTACGAGCAGTACTTC.

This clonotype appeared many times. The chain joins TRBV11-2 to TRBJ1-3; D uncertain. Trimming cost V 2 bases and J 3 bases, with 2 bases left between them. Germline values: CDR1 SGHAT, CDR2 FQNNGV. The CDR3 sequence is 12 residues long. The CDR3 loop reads CASSLFGNTIYF. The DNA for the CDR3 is TGTGCCAGCAGCTTATTTGGAAACACCATATATTTT.

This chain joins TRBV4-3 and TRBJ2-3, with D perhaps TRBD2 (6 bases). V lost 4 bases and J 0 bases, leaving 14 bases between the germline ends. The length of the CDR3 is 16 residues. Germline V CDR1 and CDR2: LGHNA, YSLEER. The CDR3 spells CASSPGGVSSTDTQYF. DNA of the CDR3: TGCGCCAGCAGCCCGGGCGGGGTCTCAAGCACAGATACGCAGTATTTT.

The CDR3 bases are TGTGCCAGCAGCCCGCGACAGGGTCCAAGCAATCAGCCCCAGCATTTT. This gives the protein CASSPRQGPSNQPQHF. This chain links TRBV7-8 with TRBJ1-5, with TRBD1 matching 7 bases. V lost 5 bases to trimming and J lost 1 base; unmatched junction nucleotides: 8. The CDR3 is made up of 16 amino acids. Germline assignment: CDR1 SGHVS and CDR2 FQNEAQ.

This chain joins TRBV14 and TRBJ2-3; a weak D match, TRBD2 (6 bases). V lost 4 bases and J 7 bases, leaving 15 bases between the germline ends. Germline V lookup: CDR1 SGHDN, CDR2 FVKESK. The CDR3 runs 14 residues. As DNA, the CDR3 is TGTGCCAGCAGCCGCACGACTAGTGGTCATACGCAGTATTTT. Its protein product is CASSRTTSGHTQYF.

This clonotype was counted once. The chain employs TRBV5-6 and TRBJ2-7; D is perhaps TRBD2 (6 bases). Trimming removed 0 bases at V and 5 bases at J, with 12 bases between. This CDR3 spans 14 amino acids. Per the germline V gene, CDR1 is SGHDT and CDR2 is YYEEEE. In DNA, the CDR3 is TGTGCCAGCAGCTTGGGTGGGAGGCTCCACGAGCAGTACTTC. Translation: CASSLGGRLHEQYF. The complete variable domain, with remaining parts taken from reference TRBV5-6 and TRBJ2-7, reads DAGVTQSPTHLIKTRGQQVTLRCSPKSGHDTVSWYQQALGQGPQFIFQYYEEEERQRGNFPDRFSGHQFPNYSSELNVNALLLGDSALYLCASSLGGRLHEQYFGPGTRLTVT.

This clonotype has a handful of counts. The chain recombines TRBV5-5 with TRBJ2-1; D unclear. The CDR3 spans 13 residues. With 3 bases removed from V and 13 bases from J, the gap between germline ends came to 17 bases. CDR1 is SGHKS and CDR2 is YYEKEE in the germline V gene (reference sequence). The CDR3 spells CASSSAYPTLQFF. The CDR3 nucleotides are TGTGCCAGCAGCTCGGCCTATCCGACGTTACAGTTCTTC. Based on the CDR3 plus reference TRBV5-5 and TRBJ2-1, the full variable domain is DAGVTQSPTHLIKTRGQQVTLRCSPISGHKSVSWYQQVLGQGPQFIFQYYEKEERGRGNFPDRFSARQFPNYSSELNVNALLLGDSALYLCASSSAYPTLQFFGPGTRLTVL.

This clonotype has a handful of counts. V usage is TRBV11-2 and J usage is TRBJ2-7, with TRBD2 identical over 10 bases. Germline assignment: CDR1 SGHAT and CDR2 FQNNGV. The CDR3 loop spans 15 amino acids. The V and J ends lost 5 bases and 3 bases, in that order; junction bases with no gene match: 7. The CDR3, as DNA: TGTGCCAGCAGCGTAACTATAGCGGGAGGCTACGAGCAGTACTTC. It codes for CASSVTIAGGYEQYF.

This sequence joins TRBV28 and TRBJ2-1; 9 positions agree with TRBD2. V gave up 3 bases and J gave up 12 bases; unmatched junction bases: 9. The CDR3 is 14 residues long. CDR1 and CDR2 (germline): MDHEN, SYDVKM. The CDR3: CASSFSGRGLGQFF. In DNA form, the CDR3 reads TGTGCCAGCAGTTTTAGCGGGAGAGGGTTAGGGCAGTTCTTC.

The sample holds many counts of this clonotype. The CDR3 DNA sequence: TGTGCCAGCAGTTCCCGGGAAAGCTCCTACAATGAGCAGTTCTTC. This gives the protein CASSSRESSYNEQFF. This sequence joins TRBV12-3 or TRBV12-4 and TRBJ2-1, with TRBD2 as a possible D gene (5 bases). This CDR3 has 15 residues. Trimming removed 4 bases at V and 0 bases at J, with 10 bases between.

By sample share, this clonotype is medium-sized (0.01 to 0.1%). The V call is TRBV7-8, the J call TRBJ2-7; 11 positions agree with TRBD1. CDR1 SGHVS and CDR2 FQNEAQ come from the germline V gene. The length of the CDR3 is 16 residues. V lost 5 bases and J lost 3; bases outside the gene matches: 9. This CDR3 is CASSLRTGGLLYEQYF. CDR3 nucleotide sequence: TGTGCCAGCAGCCTCCGGACAGGGGGCCTTCTCTACGAGCAGTACTTC.

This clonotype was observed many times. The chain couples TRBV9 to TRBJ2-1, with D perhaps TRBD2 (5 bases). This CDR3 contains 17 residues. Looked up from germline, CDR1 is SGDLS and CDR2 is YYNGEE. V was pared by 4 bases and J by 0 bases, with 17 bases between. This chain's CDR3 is CASSPLRVAYSYNEQFF. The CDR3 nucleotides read TGTGCCAGCAGCCCCCTAAGGGTAGCGTACTCCTACAATGAGCAGTTCTTC.

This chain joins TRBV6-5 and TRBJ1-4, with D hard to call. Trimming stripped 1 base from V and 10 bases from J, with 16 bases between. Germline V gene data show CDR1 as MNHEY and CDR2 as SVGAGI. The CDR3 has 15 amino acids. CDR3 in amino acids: CASSYLTAYDGKLFF. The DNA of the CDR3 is TGTGCCAGCAGTTACTTAACCGCTTACGATGGAAAACTGTTTTTT.